This T cell receptor (beta chain) stems from a study of PD-1 blockade in mismatch repair-deficient tumors. Data came from immunoSEQ multiplex PCR; TCRdb stores just in-frame clones and leaves some out. Of about 130,000 clones detected, 88% appear once; the ten largest clones hold about 10%. A few pembrolizumab responders had their TCRs sequenced. V lost 2 bases and J 1 base, leaving 14 bases between the germline ends. The germline V gene has CDR1 MDHEN and CDR2 SYDVKM. This CDR3 is built from 16 residues. The chain recombines TRBV28 with TRBJ1-1; possible D gene TRBD1, 5 bases. This TCR came from an adult with mismatch repair-deficient cancer. Sequences were derived from peripheral blood, sampled 70 to 72 weeks after starting pembrolizumab. The CDR3 DNA reads TGTGCCAGCAGTTTAGTGTTTAGGACAACGAACACTGAAGCTTTCTTT. Protein sequence: CASSLVFRTTNTEAFF. The whole variable domain, remainder taken from reference TRBV28 and TRBJ1-1, is DVKVTQSSRYLVKRTGEKVFLECVQDMDHENMFWYRQDPGLGLRLIYFSYDVKMKEKGDIPEGYSVSREKKERFSLILESASTNQTSMYLCASSLVFRTTNTEAFFGQGTRLTVV.